The 3 T cell receptor beta chains given below trace back to one sample, sequenced in a study of T cell changes during pregnancy in multiple sclerosis. The table came from immunoSEQ multiplex PCR; TCRdb's copy has only in-frame clones and leaves some out. The table includes 39,000 or so clones, more than 85% detected once. The sample in question was CD8+ T cells from peripheral blood mononuclear cells, obtained after pregnancy. The source of these receptors is a female donor with multiple sclerosis, enrolled in a pregnancy study.

The V call is TRBV27, the J call TRBJ2-7, with D perhaps TRBD2 (5 bases). Trimming pared 4 bases from V and 0 bases from J, leaving 7 bases between. The CDR3 spans 13 residues. Germline V gene sequence: CDR1 MNHEY, CDR2 SMNVEV (reference sequence). The CDR3 protein is CASSSGISYEQYF. The CDR3 DNA reads as TGTGCCAGCAGTTCCGGGATCTCCTACGAGCAGTACTTC.

The V call is TRBV1, the J call TRBJ1-2; the table calls TRBD1, which could not be checked here. TRBV1 has pseudogene status. The CDR3 extends over 20 amino acids. CDR3 sequence reads: CTSSQPTFQGTPETNYGYTF. As DNA, the CDR3 is TGCACCAGCAGCCAACCTACGTTTCAGGGGACCCCCGAGACTAACTATGGCTACACCTTC.

The chain combines TRBV5-6 with TRBJ2-3, with 8 nucleotides matching TRBD2. V trimming: 1 base; J trimming: 2 bases; junction bases outside the gene matches: 6. Germline CDR1 reads SGHDT; CDR2 reads YYEEEE. The CDR3 is made up of 16 amino acids. The CDR3 nucleotides read TGTGCCAGCAGCTTGTCTGCTAGCGGGTCCACAGATACGCAGTATTTT. This sequence encodes CASSLSASGSTDTQYF.